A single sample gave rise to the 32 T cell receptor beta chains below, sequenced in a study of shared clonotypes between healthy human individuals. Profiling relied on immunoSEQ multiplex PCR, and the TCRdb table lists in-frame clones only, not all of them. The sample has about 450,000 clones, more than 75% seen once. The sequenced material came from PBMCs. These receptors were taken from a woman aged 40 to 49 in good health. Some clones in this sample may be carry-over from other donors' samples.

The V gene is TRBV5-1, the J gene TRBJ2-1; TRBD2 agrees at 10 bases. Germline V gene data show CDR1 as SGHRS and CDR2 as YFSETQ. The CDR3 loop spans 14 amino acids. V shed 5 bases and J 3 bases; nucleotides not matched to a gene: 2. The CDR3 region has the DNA TGCGCCAGCAGTCGGACTAGCGGCTACAATGAGCAGTTCTTC. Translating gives CASSRTSGYNEQFF.

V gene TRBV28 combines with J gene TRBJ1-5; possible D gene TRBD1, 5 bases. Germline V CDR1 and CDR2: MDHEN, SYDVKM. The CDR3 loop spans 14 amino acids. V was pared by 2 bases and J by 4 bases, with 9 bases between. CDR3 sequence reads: CASSLRGPNQPQHF. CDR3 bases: TGTGCCAGCAGTTTAAGGGGACCTAATCAGCCCCAGCATTTT.

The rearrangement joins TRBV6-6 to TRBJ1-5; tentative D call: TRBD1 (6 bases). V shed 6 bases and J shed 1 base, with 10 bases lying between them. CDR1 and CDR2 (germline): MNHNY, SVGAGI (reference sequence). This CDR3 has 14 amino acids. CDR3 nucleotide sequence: TGTGCCAGCAGCTCGGACAGAAGCAATCAGCCCCAGCATTTT. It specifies CASSSDRSNQPQHF.

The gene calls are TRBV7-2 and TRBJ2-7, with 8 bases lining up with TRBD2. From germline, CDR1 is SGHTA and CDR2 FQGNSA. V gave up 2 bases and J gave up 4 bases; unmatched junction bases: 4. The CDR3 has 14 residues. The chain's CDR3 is CASSLLGTRYEQYF. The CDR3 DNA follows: TGTGCCAGCAGCTTACTAGGGACTAGGTACGAGCAGTACTTC.

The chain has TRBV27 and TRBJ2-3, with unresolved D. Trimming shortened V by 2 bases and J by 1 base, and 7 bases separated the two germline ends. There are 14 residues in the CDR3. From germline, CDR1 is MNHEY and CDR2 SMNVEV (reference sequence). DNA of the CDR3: TGTGCCAGCAGTTTAAATTGGGGCACAGATACGCAGTATTTT. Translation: CASSLNWGTDTQYF.

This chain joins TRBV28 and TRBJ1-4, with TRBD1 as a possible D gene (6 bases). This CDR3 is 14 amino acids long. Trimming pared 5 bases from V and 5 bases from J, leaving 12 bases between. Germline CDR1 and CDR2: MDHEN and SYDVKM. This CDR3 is CASSQRQENEKLFF. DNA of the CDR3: TGTGCCAGCAGTCAGCGACAGGAAAATGAAAAACTGTTTTTT.

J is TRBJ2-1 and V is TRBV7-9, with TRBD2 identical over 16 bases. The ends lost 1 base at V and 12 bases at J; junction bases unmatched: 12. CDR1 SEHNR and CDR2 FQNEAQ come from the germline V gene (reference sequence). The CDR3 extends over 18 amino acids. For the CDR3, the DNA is TGTGCCAGCAGCTTAGGGCCGACGGGACTAGCGGGAGGGCCAGGGCAGTTCTTC. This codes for CASSLGPTGLAGGPGQFF.

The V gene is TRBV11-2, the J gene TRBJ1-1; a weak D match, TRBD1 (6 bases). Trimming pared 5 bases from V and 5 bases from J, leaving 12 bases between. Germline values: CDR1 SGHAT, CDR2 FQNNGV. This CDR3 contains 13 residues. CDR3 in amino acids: CASSQLGATEAFF. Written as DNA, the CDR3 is TGTGCCAGCAGCCAACTGGGGGCAACTGAAGCTTTCTTT.

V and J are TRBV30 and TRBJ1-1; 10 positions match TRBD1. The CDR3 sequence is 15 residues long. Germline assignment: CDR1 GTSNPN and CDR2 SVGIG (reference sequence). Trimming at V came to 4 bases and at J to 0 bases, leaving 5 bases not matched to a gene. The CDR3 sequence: CAWMDRGTMNTEAFF. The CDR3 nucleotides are TGTGCCTGGATGGACAGGGGGACGATGAACACTGAAGCTTTCTTT.

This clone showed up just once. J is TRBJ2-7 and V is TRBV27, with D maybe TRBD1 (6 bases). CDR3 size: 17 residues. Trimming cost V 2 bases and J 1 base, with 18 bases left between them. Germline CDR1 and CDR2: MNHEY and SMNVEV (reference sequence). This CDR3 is CASSLRPNRVLSYEQYF. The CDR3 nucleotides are TGTGCCAGCAGTTTACGTCCTAACAGGGTTCTTTCCTACGAGCAGTACTTC.

The CDR3 nucleotides are TGTGCCAGCAGTTTGGGGTCCAGGGGGCTATTGAACACTGAAGCTTTCTTT. Translating it yields CASSLGSRGLLNTEAFF. The V and J genes are TRBV28 and TRBJ1-1, with TRBD1 identical over 8 bases. Germline loops: CDR1 MDHEN, CDR2 SYDVKM. CDR3 length: 17 amino acids. V gave up 3 bases and J gave up 0 bases; unmatched junction bases: 9.

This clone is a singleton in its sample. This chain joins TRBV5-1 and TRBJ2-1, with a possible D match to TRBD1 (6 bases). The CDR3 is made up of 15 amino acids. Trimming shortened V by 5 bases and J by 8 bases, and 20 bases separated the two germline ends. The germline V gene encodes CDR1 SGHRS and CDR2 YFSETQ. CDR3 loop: CASSRQAAARDEQFF. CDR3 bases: TGCGCCAGCAGTAGACAGGCGGCCGCAAGGGATGAGCAGTTCTTC.

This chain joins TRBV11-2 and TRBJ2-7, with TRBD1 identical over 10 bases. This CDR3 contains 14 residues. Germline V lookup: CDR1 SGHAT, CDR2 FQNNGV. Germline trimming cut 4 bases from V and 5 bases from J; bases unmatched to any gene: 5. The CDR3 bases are TGTGCCAGCAGCTCGCCGGGACAGGGGAACGAGCAGTACTTC. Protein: CASSSPGQGNEQYF.

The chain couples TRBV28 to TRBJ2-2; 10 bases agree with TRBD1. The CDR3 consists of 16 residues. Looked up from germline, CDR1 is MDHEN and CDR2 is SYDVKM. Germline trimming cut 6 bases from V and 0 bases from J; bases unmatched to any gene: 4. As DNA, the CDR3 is TGTGCCAGCAGGACAGGGGGCGAATCGAACACCGGGGAGCTGTTTTTT. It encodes CASRTGGESNTGELFF. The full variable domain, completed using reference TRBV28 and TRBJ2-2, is DVKVTQSSRYLVKRTGEKVFLECVQDMDHENMFWYRQDPGLGLRLIYFSYDVKMKEKGDIPEGYSVSREKKERFSLILESASTNQTSMYLCASRTGGESNTGELFFGEGSRLTVL.

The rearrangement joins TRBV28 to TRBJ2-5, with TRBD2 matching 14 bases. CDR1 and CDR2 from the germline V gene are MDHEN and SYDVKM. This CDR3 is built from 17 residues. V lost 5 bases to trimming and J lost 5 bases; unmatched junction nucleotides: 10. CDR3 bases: TGTGCCAGCAGTCCCGCGGGACTAGCGGGAGAGTTTGAGACCCAGTACTTC. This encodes CASSPAGLAGEFETQYF. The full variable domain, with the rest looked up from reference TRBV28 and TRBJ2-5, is DVKVTQSSRYLVKRTGEKVFLECVQDMDHENMFWYRQDPGLGLRLIYFSYDVKMKEKGDIPEGYSVSREKKERFSLILESASTNQTSMYLCASSPAGLAGEFETQYFGPGTRLLVL.

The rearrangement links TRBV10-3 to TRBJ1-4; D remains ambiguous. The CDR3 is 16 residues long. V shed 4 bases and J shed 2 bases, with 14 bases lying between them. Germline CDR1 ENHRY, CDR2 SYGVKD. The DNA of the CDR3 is TGTGCCATCAGTGCCTTCGGTGCGGAGACTAATGAAAAACTGTTTTTT. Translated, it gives CAISAFGAETNEKLFF.

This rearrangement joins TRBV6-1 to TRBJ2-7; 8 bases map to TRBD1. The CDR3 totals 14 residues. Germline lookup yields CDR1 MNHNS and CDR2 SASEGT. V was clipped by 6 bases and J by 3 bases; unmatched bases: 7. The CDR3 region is CASRLDRGGYEQYF. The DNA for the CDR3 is TGTGCCAGCAGACTAGACAGGGGCGGCTACGAGCAGTACTTC.

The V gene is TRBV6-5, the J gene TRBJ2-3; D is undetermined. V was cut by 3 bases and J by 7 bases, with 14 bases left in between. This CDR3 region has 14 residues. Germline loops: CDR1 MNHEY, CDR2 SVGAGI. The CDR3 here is CASSYIGYENTQYF. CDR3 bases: TGTGCCAGCAGTTATATCGGGTATGAAAATACGCAGTATTTT.

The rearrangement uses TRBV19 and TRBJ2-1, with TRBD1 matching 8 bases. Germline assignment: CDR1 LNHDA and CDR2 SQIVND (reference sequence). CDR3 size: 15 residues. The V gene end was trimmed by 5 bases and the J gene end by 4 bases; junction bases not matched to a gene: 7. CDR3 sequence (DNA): TGTGCCAGTAGTGCCCGACAGGGGCTATACAATGAGCAGTTCTTC. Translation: CASSARQGLYNEQFF.

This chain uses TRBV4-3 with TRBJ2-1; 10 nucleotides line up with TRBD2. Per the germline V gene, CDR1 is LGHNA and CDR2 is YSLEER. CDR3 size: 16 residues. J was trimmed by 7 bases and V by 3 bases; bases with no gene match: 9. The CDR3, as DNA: TGCGCCAGCAGCCATAAAAGACTAGCGGGCCTTAATGAGCAGTTCTTC. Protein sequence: CASSHKRLAGLNEQFF.

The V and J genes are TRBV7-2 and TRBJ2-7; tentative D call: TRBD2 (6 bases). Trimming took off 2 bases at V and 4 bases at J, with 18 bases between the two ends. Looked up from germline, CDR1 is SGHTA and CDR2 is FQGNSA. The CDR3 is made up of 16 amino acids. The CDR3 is CASSLRPTRAGYEQYF. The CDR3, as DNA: TGTGCCAGCAGCTTAAGGCCGACTAGGGCGGGTTACGAGCAGTACTTC.

The CDR3 DNA reads TGTGCTAGCAGCCAGGGGTACAACTATGGCTACACCTTC. Its protein product is CASSQGYNYGYTF. The chain uses TRBV12-5 and TRBJ1-2; D is perhaps TRBD1 (6 bases). There are 13 residues in the CDR3. Germline loops: CDR1 LGHNT, CDR2 FRNRAP. V was cut by 9 bases and J by 2 bases, with 13 bases left in between. Together with reference TRBV12-5 and TRBJ1-2, the CDR3 gives the full variable domain: DARVTQTPRHKVTEMGQEVTMRCQPILGHNTVFWYRQTMMQGLELLAYFRNRAPLDDSGMPKDRFSAEMPDATLATLKIQPSEPRDSAVYFCASSQGYNYGYTFGSGTRLTVV.

The CDR3 loop is CASIRPGTSYEQYF. In DNA, the CDR3 is TGTGCCAGTATCCGCCCAGGGACTAGCTACGAGCAGTACTTC. The chain uses TRBV19 and TRBJ2-7; 8 bases align to TRBD2. Germline CDR1 is LNHDA and CDR2 is SQIVND (reference sequence). This CDR3 is 14 amino acids long. After removal of 7 bases from V and 3 bases from J, the junction contained 8 bases not matched to a gene.

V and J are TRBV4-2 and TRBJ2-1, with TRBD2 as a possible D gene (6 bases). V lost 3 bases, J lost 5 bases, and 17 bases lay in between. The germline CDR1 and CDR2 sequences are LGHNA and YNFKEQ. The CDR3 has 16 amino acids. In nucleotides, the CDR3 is TGTGCCAGCAGCCAGGCCCGGCTAGCGCCTGACAATGAGCAGTTCTTC. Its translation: CASSQARLAPDNEQFF.

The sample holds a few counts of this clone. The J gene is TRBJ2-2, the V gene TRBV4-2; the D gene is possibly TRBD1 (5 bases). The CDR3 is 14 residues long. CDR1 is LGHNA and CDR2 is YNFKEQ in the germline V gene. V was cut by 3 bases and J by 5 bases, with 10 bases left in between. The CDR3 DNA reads TGTGCCAGCAGCCATGGGGCCGCTACCGGGGAGCTGTTTTTT. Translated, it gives CASSHGAATGELFF.

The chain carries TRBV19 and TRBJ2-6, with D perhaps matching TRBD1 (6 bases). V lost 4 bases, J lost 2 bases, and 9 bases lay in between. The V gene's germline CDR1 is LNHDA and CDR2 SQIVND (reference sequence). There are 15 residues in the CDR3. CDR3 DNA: TGTGCCAGTAGTACCGACAGGACTGGGGCCAACGTCCTGACTTTC. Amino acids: CASSTDRTGANVLTF.

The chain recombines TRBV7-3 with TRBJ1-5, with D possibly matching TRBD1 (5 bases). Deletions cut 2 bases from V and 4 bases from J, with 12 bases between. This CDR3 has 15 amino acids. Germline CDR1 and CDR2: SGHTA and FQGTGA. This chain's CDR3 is CASSLGVRENQPQHF. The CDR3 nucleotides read TGTGCCAGCAGCTTAGGGGTCAGGGAAAATCAGCCCCAGCATTTT.

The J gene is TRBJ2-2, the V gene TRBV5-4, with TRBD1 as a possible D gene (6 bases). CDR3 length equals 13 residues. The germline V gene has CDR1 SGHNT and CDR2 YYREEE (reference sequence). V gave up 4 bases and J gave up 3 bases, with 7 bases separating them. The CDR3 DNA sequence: TGTGCCAGCAGCCACAGGGACACCGGGGAGCTGTTTTTT. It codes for CASSHRDTGELFF.

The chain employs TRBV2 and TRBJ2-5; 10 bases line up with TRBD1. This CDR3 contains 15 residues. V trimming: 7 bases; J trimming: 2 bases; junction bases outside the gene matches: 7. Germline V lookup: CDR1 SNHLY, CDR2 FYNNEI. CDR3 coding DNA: TGTGCCAGCAAGAGGGGGACAGGGGCTCAAGAGACCCAGTACTTC. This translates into CASKRGTGAQETQYF.

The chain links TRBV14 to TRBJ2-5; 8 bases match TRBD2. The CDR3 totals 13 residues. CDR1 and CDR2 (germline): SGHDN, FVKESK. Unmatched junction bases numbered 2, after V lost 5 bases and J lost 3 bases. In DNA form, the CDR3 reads TGTGCCAGCAGCGAGGGACTAGAAGAGACCCAGTACTTC. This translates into CASSEGLEETQYF.

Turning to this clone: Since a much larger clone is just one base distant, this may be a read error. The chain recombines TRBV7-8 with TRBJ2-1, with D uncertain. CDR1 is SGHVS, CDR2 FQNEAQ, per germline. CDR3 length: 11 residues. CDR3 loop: CASSSDNEQFF. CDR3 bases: TGTGCCAGCAGCTCCGACAATGAGCAGTTCTTC.

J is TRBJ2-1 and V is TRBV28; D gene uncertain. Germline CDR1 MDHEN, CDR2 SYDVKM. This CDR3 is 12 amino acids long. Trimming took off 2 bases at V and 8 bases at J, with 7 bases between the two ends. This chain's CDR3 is CASSLPVDEQFF. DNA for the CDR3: TGTGCCAGCAGTTTACCGGTGGATGAGCAGTTCTTC.